The entry below describes one TCR beta chain. What it recognizes is unknown. The data belong to a study of T cell responses to AZD1222 COVID-19 vaccine. General study results and limits: Spike-specific TCR breadth and depth rose after two AZD1222 doses. Clonal diversity was possibly underestimated; the donors were predominantly white British and more often female.

The assay was immunoSEQ multiplex PCR, and TCRdb's table has in-frame clones only and misses some. The sample consists of tens of thousands of clones, around nine tenths of them appearing once. The TCR was taken from an adult in good health. The specimen comprised peripheral blood, sampled on day 0 of AZD1222 vaccination.

CDR3 sequence reads: CASSLNNYEQYF. CDR3 nucleotide sequence: TGTGCCAGCAGCTTAAACAACTACGAGCAGTACTTC. The chain employs TRBV11-2 and TRBJ2-7, with D hard to call. Per germline, CDR1 SGHAT and CDR2 FQNNGV. This CDR3 region has 12 residues. The V gene lost 2 bases and the J gene lost 3 bases, with 5 bases spanning the gap.